This is a list of T cell receptor beta chains from one sample in a study of blood T cell repertoires in COVID-19. The table came from immunoSEQ multiplex PCR; TCRdb's copy has only in-frame clones and leaves some out. Of around 56,000 clones detected, approximately 88% appear once; the ten largest clones hold about 18%. The source material was peripheral blood. The receptors originated from a human donor in a cohort sampled during active COVID-19. Each CDR3 is given with its conserved first and last residue. Each record gives: J gene, V gene, clone size, D gene, CDR3 protein, CDR3 DNA. D genes are given only for firm matches. Clone size appears in some rows only: once, few, many, or a class for an expanded clone.

>TRBJ2-5|TRBV5-1|NA|TRBD1
CASSLRTGAETQYF
TGCGCCAGCAGCTTGAGGACAGGGGCAGAGACCCAGTACTTC
>TRBJ1-4|TRBV3-1/TRBV3-2|NA|NA
CASSLSGLRNEKLFF
TGTGCCAGCAGCCTGTCGGGATTAAGGAATGAAAAACTGTTTTTT
>TRBJ2-1|TRBV27|few|TRBD1
CASRGQGRLYNEQFF
TGTGCCAGCAGGGGACAGGGTAGGCTTTACAATGAGCAGTTCTTC
>TRBJ2-7|TRBV20-1|NA|NA
CSARQDSKQYF
TGCAGTGCTAGACAGGATAGTAAGCAGTACTTC
>TRBJ1-3|TRBV10-2|NA|TRBD1
CASSGQERGNTIYF
TGCGCCAGCTCCGGACAGGAGCGGGGAAACACCATATATTTT
>TRBJ1-3|TRBV19|once|NA
CASSSAGRYHSGNTIYF
TGTGCCAGTAGTTCCGCGGGACGGTACCACTCTGGAAACACCATATATTTT
>TRBJ1-2|TRBV4-3|NA|TRBD1
CASSQGVPGGVYGYTF
TGCGCCAGCAGCCAAGGGGTTCCAGGGGGCGTCTATGGCTACACCTTC
>TRBJ1-2|TRBV7-6|NA|TRBD1
CASSLATGSYGYTF
TGTGCCAGCAGCTTAGCGACAGGGAGCTATGGCTACACCTTC
>TRBJ2-1|TRBV5-1|NA|TRBD2
CASSPSSGGASYNEQFF
TGCGCCAGCAGCCCCTCTAGCGGGGGGGCGAGTTACAATGAGCAGTTCTTC
>TRBJ1-2|TRBV4-3|NA|TRBD1
CASSQDKRTGVLYGYTF
TGCGCCAGCAGCCAAGATAAGCGGACAGGCGTTCTCTATGGCTACACCTTC
>TRBJ2-1|TRBV19|NA|NA
CASSISPWDIYNEQFF
TGTGCCAGTAGTATTTCTCCCTGGGACATTTACAATGAGCAGTTCTTC
>TRBJ1-2|TRBV7-2|NA|NA
CASSEGGVGYTF
TGTGCCAGCAGCGAGGGCGGGGTTGGCTACACCTTC
>TRBJ2-1|TRBV6-2/TRBV6-3|NA|TRBD1
CASSYLHRGSYNEQFF
TGTGCCAGCAGTTACCTCCACAGGGGTTCCTACAATGAGCAGTTCTTC
>TRBJ1-2|TRBV29-1|NA|NA
CSVEQGRPLYGYTF
TGCAGCGTTGAACAGGGGAGACCCCTATATGGCTACACCTTC
>TRBJ2-3|TRBV5-1|NA|NA
CASSLTGYGADTQYF
TGCGCCAGCAGCTTGACGGGGTATGGAGCAGATACGCAGTATTTT
>TRBJ1-4|TRBV19|NA|TRBD1
CASSPGQVSEKLFF
TGTGCCAGTAGCCCGGGACAGGTAAGCGAAAAACTGTTTTTT
>TRBJ2-1|TRBV2|NA|TRBD2
CASSRVAGSYNEQFF
TGTGCCAGCAGTCGGGTAGCGGGTTCCTACAATGAGCAGTTCTTC
>TRBJ1-5|TRBV28|NA|TRBD1
CASSTWTGISNQPQHF
TGTGCCAGCAGTACTTGGACAGGGATCAGCAATCAGCCCCAGCATTTT
>TRBJ2-4|TRBV5-1|NA|TRBD1
CASSLRTGVRQNIQYF
TGCGCCAGCAGCCTCCGGACAGGGGTTAGACAAAACATTCAGTACTTC
>TRBJ1-6|TRBV4-1|NA|TRBD1
CASSPTLGQTNSPLHF
TGCGCCAGCAGCCCCACTCTGGGACAGACTAATTCACCCCTCCACTTT
>TRBJ1-4|TRBV5-4|NA|TRBD1
CASSPGTGGGGIEKLFF
TGTGCCAGCAGCCCCGGGACAGGGGGCGGTGGGATTGAAAAACTGTTTTTT
>TRBJ2-3|TRBV14|NA|TRBD2
CASSDAGTSVDTQYF
TGTGCCAGCAGCGACGCAGGCACTAGCGTTGATACGCAGTATTTT
>TRBJ2-5|TRBV7-2|NA|NA
CASSSPLVQETQYF
TGTGCCAGCAGCTCGCCACTAGTTCAGGAGACCCAGTACTTC
>TRBJ1-1|TRBV5-1|once|NA
CASSLGWGGTNTEAFF
TGCGCCAGCAGCTTGGGATGGGGAGGAACGAACACTGAAGCTTTCTTT
>TRBJ1-6|TRBV6-1|NA|NA
CASSEVKRRFLNSPLHF
TGTGCCAGTAGTGAGGTGAAACGGAGGTTTTTGAATTCACCCCTCCACTTT
>TRBJ1-1|TRBV7-8|NA|NA
CASTLIPGTYTEAFF
TGTGCCAGCACCCTAATCCCCGGTACCTACACTGAAGCTTTCTTT
>TRBJ2-2|TRBV7-2|NA|NA
CASSLGQVGAGELFF
TGTGCCAGCAGCTTAGGACAGGTCGGGGCCGGGGAGCTGTTTTTT
>TRBJ1-4|TRBV3-1/TRBV3-2|NA|TRBD1
CASSLGRGQGARKLFF
TGTGCCAGCAGCCTTGGTAGGGGACAGGGGGCGAGAAAACTGTTTTTT
>TRBJ2-1|TRBV30|NA|NA
CAWSGMSSYNEQFF
TGTGCCTGGAGTGGCATGAGCTCCTACAATGAGCAGTTCTTC
>TRBJ2-5|TRBV4-2|NA|NA
CASSPLGASGRQETQYF
TGTGCCAGCAGCCCTTTGGGGGCTAGCGGACGTCAGGAGACCCAGTACTTC
>TRBJ1-1|TRBV12-2|NA|NA
CASRITAESTEAFF
TGTGCAAGTCGCATTACAGCGGAGAGCACTGAAGCTTTCTTT
>TRBJ1-1|TRBV7-6|NA|NA
CASSGRRGMNTEAFF
TGTGCCAGCAGCGGCCGGAGAGGAATGAACACTGAAGCTTTCTTT
>TRBJ1-1|TRBV29-1|NA|NA
CSVEPAVQAFF
TGCAGCGTTGAACCCGCGGTTCAGGCTTTCTTT
>TRBJ2-1|TRBV7-2|NA|NA
CASSPYPFEYNEQFF
TGTGCCAGCAGCCCCTACCCATTCGAGTACAATGAGCAGTTCTTC
>TRBJ1-1|TRBV18|few|TRBD1
CASSPTNRQGGHTEAFF
TGTGCCAGCTCACCCACTAATAGACAGGGTGGCCACACTGAAGCTTTCTTT
>TRBJ2-7|TRBV27|NA|TRBD1
CASSTPGQGTYEQYF
TGTGCCAGCAGCACCCCGGGACAGGGCACCTACGAGCAGTACTTC
>TRBJ1-2|TRBV27|NA|NA
CASSSDSNYGYTF
TGTGCCAGCAGTTCCGACAGCAACTATGGCTACACCTTC
>TRBJ2-5|TRBV4-2|NA|TRBD2
CASSQEGPLAGQETQYF
TGTGCCAGCAGCCAAGAAGGGCCCCTAGCGGGGCAAGAGACCCAGTACTTC
>TRBJ2-3|TRBV28|NA|NA
CASRQRQGGGTDTQYF
TGTGCCAGCAGACAACGTCAGGGTGGAGGCACAGATACGCAGTATTTT
>TRBJ2-3|TRBV30|NA|NA
CAWSVRGADTQYF
TGTGCCTGGAGTGTACGCGGGGCAGATACGCAGTATTTT
>TRBJ1-2|TRBV29-1|NA|NA
CSVMPSYGGGNYGYTF
TGCAGCGTAATGCCCTCGTACGGGGGTGGGAACTATGGCTACACCTTC
>TRBJ2-3|TRBV6-5|NA|TRBD1
CASSNGQGTDTQYF
TGTGCCAGCAGCAACGGACAGGGCACAGATACGCAGTATTTT
>TRBJ1-6|TRBV10-3|NA|NA
CAISGEHEGNSPLHF
TGTGCCATCAGTGGAGAACATGAGGGTAATTCACCCCTCCACTTT
>TRBJ2-3|TRBV11-2|NA|NA
CASSLGQSGTDTQYF
TGTGCCAGCAGCTTAGGACAGTCGGGCACAGATACGCAGTATTTT
>TRBJ2-5|TRBV18|NA|TRBD2
CASSRNRATSGDQETQYF
TGTGCCAGCTCACGAAACAGGGCGACTAGCGGGGACCAAGAGACCCAGTACTTC
>TRBJ2-3|TRBV10-3|NA|TRBD1
CAIRFRDSLTDTQYF
TGTGCCATCAGATTCCGGGACAGCCTCACAGATACGCAGTATTTT
>TRBJ1-4|TRBV2|NA|NA
CASREQGKGEKLFF
TGTGCCAGCAGAGAACAGGGAAAGGGAGAAAAACTGTTTTTT
>TRBJ1-5|TRBV5-6|NA|NA
CASSLMGGPNQPQHF
TGTGCCAGCAGCTTGATGGGGGGGCCCAATCAGCCCCAGCATTTT
>TRBJ2-1|TRBV29-1|NA|TRBD2
CSVEDAGGLSSYNEQFF
TGCAGCGTTGAAGACGCGGGGGGGCTCAGCTCCTACAATGAGCAGTTCTTC
>TRBJ1-5|TRBV10-3|NA|NA
CAIRPDSDHQPQHF
TGTGCCATCAGGCCGGACAGTGACCATCAGCCCCAGCATTTT
>TRBJ1-5|TRBV2|few|TRBD1
CASGVKRQGAGQPQHF
TGTGCCAGCGGGGTAAAACGTCAGGGGGCAGGTCAGCCCCAGCATTTT
>TRBJ1-1|TRBV5-1|NA|NA
CASSLEGVVATEAFF
TGCGCCAGCAGCTTGGAGGGGGTCGTAGCTACTGAAGCTTTCTTT
>TRBJ2-5|TRBV2|NA|TRBD2
CASSADLAGGTETQYF
TGTGCCAGCAGTGCCGATTTAGCGGGGGGCACAGAGACCCAGTACTTC
>TRBJ1-5|TRBV12-3/TRBV12-4|NA|NA
CASSLRDNQPQHF
TGTGCCAGCAGTCTCAGGGACAATCAGCCCCAGCATTTT
>TRBJ2-1|TRBV7-8|NA|TRBD1
CASSLHWTGGDRGSYNEQFF
TGTGCCAGCAGCTTACACTGGACAGGGGGCGATCGGGGCTCCTACAATGAGCAGTTCTTC
>TRBJ2-4|TRBV3-1/TRBV3-2|NA|NA
CASSQGEWAKNIQYF
TGTGCCAGCAGCCAAGGGGAGTGGGCCAAAAACATTCAGTACTTC
>TRBJ2-5|TRBV5-4|NA|TRBD1
CASSLPAYRDRVIQYF
TGTGCCAGCAGCTTACCTGCCTACCGGGACAGGGTTATCCAGTACTTC
>TRBJ2-2|TRBV11-2|NA|NA
CASSLVKGRGTGELFF
TGTGCCAGCAGCTTAGTTAAGGGAAGAGGGACCGGGGAGCTGTTTTTT
>TRBJ1-5|TRBV30|NA|TRBD1
CAWSTRTGIFSNQPQHF
TGTGCCTGGAGCACAAGGACAGGGATTTTTAGCAATCAGCCCCAGCATTTT
>TRBJ2-4|TRBV6-2/TRBV6-3|NA|NA
CASSRAAGAKNIQYF
TGTGCCAGCAGTAGAGCCGCGGGGGCCAAAAACATTCAGTACTTC